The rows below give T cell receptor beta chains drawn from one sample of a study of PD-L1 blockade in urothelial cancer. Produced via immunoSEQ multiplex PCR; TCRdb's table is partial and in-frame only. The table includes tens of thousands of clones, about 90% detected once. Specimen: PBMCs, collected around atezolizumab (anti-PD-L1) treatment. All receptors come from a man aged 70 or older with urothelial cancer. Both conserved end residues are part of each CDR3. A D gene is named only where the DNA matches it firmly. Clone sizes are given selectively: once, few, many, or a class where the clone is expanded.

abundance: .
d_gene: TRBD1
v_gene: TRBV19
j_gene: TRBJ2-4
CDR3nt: TGTGCCAGTAGTGGGGACAGGGCCAAAAACATTCAGTACTTC
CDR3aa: CASSGDRAKNIQYF

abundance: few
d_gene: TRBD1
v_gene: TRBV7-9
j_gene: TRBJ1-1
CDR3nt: TGTGCCAGCAGCTCCGGACAGGGCACTGAAGCTTTCTTT
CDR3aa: CASSSGQGTEAFF

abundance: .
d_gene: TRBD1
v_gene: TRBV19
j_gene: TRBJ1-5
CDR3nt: TGTGCCAGTAGTAGGGGGGAATGGGACAGAGTGTATAGCAATCAGCCCCAGCATTTT
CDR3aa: CASSRGEWDRVYSNQPQHF

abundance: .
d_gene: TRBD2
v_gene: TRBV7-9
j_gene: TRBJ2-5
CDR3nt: TGTGCCAGCAGCTACCTAAGCGGGAGGGCCGAGGAGACCCAGTACTTC
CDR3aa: CASSYLSGRAEETQYF

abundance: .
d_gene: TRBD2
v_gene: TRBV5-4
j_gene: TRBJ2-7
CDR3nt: TGTGCCAGCAGCTCCCCTAGCGGAAGGTCCTACGAGCAGTACTTC
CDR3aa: CASSSPSGRSYEQYF

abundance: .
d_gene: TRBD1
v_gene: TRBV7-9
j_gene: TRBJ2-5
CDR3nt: TGTGCCAGCAGCTTTACAGGGGGCAAAGAAGAGACCCAGTACTTC
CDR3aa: CASSFTGGKEETQYF

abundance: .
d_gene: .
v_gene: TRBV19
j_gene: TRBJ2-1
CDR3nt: TGTGCCAGTAGCTACGGACGGGGCAATGAGCAGTTCTTC
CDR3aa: CASSYGRGNEQFF

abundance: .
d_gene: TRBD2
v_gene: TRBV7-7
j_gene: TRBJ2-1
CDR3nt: TGTGCCAGCAGCCCCGGCGGGGGTTCCTACAATGAGCAGTTCTTC
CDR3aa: CASSPGGGSYNEQFF

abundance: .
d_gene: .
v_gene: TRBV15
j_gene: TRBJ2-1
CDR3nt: TGTGCCACCAGCAGAGTCGGCTACAATGAGCAGTTCTTC
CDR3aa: CATSRVGYNEQFF

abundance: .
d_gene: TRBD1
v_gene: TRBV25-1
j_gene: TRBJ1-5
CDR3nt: TGTGCCAGCAGGGACAGGGGGCACAATCAGCCCCAGCATTTT
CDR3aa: CASRDRGHNQPQHF

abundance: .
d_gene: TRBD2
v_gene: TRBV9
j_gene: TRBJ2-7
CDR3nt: TGTGCCAGCAGCGCCGGACTAGCGGCGACCTACGAGCAGTACTTC
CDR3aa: CASSAGLAATYEQYF

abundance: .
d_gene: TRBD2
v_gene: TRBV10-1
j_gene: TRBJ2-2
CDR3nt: TGCGCCAGCAGTGACACATACCGGGGACTAGCGGGAGGTTCCGGGGAGCTGTTTTTT
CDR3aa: CASSDTYRGLAGGSGELFF

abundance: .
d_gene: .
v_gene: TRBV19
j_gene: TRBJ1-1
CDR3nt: TGTGCCAGTACCTCCCCGGGGGGGGTAATGAACACTGAAGCTTTCTTT
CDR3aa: CASTSPGGVMNTEAFF

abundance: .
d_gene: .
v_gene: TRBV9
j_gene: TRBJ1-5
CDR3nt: TGTGCCAGCAGCGTCTATAACGGGGGGGCGCAGCCCCAGCATTTT
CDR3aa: CASSVYNGGAQPQHF

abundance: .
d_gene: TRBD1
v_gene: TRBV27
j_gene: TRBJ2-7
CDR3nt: TGTGCCAGCAGATATACAGGGGGCACGGGCTCCTACGAGCAGTACTTC
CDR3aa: CASRYTGGTGSYEQYF

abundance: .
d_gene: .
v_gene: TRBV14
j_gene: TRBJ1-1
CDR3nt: TGTGCCAGCAGCCAAGATCCGACAGGAGGAATGAACACTGAAGCTTTCTTT
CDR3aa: CASSQDPTGGMNTEAFF

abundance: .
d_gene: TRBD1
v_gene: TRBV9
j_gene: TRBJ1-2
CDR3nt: TGTGCCAGCAGCGAAAACCCCGGGACAGGGGGTTATGGCTACACCTTC
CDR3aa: CASSENPGTGGYGYTF

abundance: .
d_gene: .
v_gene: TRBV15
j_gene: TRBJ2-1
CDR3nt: TGTGCCGCTAAGAGCGGGACAAACTACAATGAGCAGTTCTTC
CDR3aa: CAAKSGTNYNEQFF

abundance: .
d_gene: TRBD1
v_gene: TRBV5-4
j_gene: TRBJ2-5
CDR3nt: TGTGCCAGCAGCTCACAGGGGCAAGAGACCCAGTACTTC
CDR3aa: CASSSQGQETQYF

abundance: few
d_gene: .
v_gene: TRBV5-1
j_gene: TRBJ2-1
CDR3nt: TGCGCCAGCAGCTTCAGGGGTTTGAGGGCCGATGAGCAGTTCTTC
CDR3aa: CASSFRGLRADEQFF

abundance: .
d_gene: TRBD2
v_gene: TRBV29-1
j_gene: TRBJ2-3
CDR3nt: TGCAGCGTGAGAACTAGCGGGGGGGACCGTACGCAGTATTTT
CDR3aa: CSVRTSGGDRTQYF

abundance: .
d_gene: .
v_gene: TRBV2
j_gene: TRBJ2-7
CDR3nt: TGTGCCAGCAGCCGCGGGACGAACTCTTTACATTCCTACGAGCAGTACTTC
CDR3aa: CASSRGTNSLHSYEQYF

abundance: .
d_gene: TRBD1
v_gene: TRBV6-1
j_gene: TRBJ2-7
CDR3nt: TGTGCCAGCAGTCGGGACAGGACCTACGAGCAGTACTTC
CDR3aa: CASSRDRTYEQYF

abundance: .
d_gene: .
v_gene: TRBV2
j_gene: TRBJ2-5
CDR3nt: TGTGCCAGCAGTGAAGGCGGGGCGCCGGTTGAGACCCAGTACTTC
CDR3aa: CASSEGGAPVETQYF

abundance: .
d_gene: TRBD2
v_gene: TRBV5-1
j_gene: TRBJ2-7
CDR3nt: TGCGCCAGCAGCTCCCGGGGAGGGCCAAGGAACGAGCAGTACTTC
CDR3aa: CASSSRGGPRNEQYF

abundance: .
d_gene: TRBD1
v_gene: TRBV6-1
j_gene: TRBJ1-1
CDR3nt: TGTGCCAGCAAGGTTAGGACAGGGGCGCCTGAAGCTTTCTTT
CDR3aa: CASKVRTGAPEAFF

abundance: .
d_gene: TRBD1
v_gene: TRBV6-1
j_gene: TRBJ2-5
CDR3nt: TGTGCCAGCAGTCACCGCCCGGACAGGCGAGAGACCCAGTACTTC
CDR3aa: CASSHRPDRRETQYF

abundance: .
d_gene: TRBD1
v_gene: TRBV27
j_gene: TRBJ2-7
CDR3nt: TGTGCCAGCAGTCCAGGGACAGGGATCTACGAGCAGTACTTC
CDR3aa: CASSPGTGIYEQYF

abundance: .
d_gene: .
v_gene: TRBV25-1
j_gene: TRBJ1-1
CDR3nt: TGTGCCAGCAGTGCGACGGGGAACACTGAAGCTTTCTTT
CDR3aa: CASSATGNTEAFF

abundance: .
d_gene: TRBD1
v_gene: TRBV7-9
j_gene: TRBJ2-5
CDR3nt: TGTGCCAGCAGACCTCCTACTGGGGACAGTCAAGAGACCCAGTACTTC
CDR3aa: CASRPPTGDSQETQYF

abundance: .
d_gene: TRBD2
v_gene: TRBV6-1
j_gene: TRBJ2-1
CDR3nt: TGTGCCACTAGGCGGATAGCGGGAGTCAACAATGAGCAGTTCTTC
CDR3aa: CATRRIAGVNNEQFF

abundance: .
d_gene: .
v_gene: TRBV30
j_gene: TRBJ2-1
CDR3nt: TGTGCCTGGAGTGCGGTCTGGGAGCAGTTCTTC
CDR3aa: CAWSAVWEQFF

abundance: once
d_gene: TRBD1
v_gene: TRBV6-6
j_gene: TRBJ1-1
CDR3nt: TGTGCCAGCAGTTACCGGGACAGCGAAGCTTTCTTT
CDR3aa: CASSYRDSEAFF

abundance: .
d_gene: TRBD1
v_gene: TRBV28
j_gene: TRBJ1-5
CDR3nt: TGTGCCAGCAGCCTTAGACAGGGTATAGGAGGCAATCAGCCCCAGCATTTT
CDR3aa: CASSLRQGIGGNQPQHF

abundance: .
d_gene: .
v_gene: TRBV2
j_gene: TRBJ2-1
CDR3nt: TGTGCCAGCAAATTTCTAGACTCCTACAATGAGCAGTTCTTC
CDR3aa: CASKFLDSYNEQFF

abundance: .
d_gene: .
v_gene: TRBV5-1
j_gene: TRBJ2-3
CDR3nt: TGCGCCAGCAGCTTTTTCACCGGGAGCACAGATACGCAGTATTTT
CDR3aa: CASSFFTGSTDTQYF

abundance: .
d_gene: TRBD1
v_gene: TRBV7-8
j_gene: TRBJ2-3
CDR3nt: TGTGCCAGCAGCTTCCCAGGGGGACCATACACAGATACGCAGTATTTT
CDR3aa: CASSFPGGPYTDTQYF

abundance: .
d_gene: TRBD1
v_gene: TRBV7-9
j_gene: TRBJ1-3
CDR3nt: TGTGCCAGCAGCCAACAGGGGGCCACTGGAAACACCATATATTTT
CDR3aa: CASSQQGATGNTIYF

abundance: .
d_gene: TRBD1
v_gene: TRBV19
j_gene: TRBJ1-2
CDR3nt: TGTGCCAGTAGTATCGGACAGGGAGGCGGCTACACCTTC
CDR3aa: CASSIGQGGGYTF

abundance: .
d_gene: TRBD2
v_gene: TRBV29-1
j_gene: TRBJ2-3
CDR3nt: TGCAGCGTTAGGACTAGCGGGACGCAGTATTTT
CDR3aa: CSVRTSGTQYF

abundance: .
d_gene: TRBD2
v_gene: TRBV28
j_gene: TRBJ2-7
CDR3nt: TGTGCCAGCAGTTTACTAAGCGGGAGGGCCTTGAGAGAGCAGTACTTC
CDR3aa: CASSLLSGRALREQYF

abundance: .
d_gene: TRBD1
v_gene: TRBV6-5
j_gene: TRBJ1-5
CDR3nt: TGTGCCAGCAAATTAGGACAGGTGGGCAATCAGCCCCAGCATTTT
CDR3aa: CASKLGQVGNQPQHF

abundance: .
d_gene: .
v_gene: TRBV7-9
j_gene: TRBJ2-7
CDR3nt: TGTGCCAGCAGCTCTCAAAGGGGGGGGGCCCTTAACTACGAGCAGTACTTC
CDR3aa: CASSSQRGGALNYEQYF

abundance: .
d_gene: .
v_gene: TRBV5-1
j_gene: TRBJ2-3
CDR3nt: TGCGCCAGCAGCTCGACAGGTTTTCAAGGAGATACGCAGTATTTT
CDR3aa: CASSSTGFQGDTQYF

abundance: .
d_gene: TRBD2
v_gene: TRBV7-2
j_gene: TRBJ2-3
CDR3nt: TGTGCCAGCAGCAGGACTAGCGGGCGGGGGTCAGATACGCAGTATTTT
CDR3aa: CASSRTSGRGSDTQYF

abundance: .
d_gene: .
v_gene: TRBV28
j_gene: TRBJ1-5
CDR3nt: TGTGCCAGCAGTTTCCGCCAGGGCTACAATCAGCCCCAGCATTTT
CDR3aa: CASSFRQGYNQPQHF

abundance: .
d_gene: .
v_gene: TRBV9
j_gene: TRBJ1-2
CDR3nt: TGTGCCAGCAGCCCTACCCTAGGGGCCCTTGGGGGCTACACCTTC
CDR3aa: CASSPTLGALGGYTF

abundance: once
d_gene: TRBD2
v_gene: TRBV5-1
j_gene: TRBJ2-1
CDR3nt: TGCGCCAGCAGCTTACTAGCGGGAGGGGCCCATGAGCAGTTCTTC
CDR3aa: CASSLLAGGAHEQFF

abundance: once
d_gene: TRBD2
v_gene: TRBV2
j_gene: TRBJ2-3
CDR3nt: TGTGCCAGCAGTGTTATAGCGGGAGTACTCACAGATACGCAGTATTTT
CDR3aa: CASSVIAGVLTDTQYF

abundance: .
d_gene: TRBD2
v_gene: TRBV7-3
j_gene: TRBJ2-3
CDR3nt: TGTGCCAGCAGCTCAACTAGCGGCACAGATACGCAGTATTTT
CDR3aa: CASSSTSGTDTQYF